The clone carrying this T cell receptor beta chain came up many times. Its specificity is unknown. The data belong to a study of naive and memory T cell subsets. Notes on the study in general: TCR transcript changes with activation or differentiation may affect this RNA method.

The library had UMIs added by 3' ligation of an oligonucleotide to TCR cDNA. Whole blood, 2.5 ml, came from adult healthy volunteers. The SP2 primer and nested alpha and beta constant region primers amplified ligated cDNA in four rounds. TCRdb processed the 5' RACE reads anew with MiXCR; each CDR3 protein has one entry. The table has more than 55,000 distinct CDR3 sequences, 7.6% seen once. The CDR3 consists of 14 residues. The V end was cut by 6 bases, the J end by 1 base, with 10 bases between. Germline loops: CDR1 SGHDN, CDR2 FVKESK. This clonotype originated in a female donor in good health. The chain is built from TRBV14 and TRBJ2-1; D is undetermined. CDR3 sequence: CASSPYQSYNEQFF. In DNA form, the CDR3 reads TGTGCCAGCAGTCCCTATCAGTCCTACAATGAGCAGTTCTTC.